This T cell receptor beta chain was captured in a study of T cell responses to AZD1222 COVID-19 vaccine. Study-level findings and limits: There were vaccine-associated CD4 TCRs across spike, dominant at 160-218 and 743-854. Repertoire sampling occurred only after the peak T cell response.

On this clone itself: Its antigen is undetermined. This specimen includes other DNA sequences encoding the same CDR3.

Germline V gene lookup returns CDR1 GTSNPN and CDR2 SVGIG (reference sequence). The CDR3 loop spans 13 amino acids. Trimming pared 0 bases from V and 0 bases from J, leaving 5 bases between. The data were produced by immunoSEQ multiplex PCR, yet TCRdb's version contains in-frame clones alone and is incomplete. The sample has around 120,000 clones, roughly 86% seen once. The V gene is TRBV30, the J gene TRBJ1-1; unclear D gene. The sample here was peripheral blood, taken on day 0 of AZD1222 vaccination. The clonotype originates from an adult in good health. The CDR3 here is CAWSVTVNTEAFF. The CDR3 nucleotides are TGTGCCTGGAGTGTTACAGTGAACACTGAAGCTTTCTTT.